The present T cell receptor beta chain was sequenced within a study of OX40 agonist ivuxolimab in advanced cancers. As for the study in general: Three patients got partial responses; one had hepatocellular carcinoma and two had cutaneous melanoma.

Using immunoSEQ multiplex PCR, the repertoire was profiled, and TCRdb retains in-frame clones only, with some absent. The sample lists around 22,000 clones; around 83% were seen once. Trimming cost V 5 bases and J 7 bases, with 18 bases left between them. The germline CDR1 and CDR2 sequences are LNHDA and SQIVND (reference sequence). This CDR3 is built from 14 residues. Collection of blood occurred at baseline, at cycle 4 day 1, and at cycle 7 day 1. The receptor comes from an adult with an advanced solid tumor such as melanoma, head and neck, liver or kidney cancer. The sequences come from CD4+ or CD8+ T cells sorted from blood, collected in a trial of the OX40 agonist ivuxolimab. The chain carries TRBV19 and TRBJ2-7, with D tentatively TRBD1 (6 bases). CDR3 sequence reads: CASSLKQGSGEQYF. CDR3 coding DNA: TGTGCCAGTAGTCTGAAACAGGGTTCTGGGGAGCAGTACTTC.